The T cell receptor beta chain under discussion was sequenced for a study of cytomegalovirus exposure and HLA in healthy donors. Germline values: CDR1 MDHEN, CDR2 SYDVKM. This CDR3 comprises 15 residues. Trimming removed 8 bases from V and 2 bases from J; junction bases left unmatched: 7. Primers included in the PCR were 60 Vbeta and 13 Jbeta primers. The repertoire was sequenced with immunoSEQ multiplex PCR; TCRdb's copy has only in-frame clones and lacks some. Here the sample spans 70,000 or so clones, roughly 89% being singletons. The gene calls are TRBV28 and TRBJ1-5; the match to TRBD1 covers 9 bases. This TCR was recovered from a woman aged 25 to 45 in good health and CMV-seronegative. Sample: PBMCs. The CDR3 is CASLHRGRGNQPQHF. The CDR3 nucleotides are TGTGCCAGCCTACACAGGGGGCGGGGCAATCAGCCCCAGCATTTT.